This TCR beta chain was recorded in a study of identical twins. Whole-study results and caveats: The models gave estimates that fell short of the out-of-frame TCR alpha sharing seen in monozygotic twins.

Trimming took 4 bases from V and 0 from J; bases not matched to a gene: 4. The CDR3 covers 16 residues. From germline, CDR1 is SGHRS and CDR2 YFSETQ. This clonotype was found a few times. No antigen is known for it. A universal primer binding site was introduced by template switching. The final cDNA contained unique molecular identifiers. Via MiXCR, TCRdb re-called the 5' RACE reads, giving one row per CDR3 protein. The sample has 450,000 or so distinct CDR3 sequences, 20% to 25% seen once. The sample was also reused in another study, on T cells expressing NK-cell markers. From that paper: The CD3+CD56-NKG2C+ fraction of four donors was likewise dominated by these clonotypes.

The chain has TRBV5-1 and TRBJ2-2; 9 nucleotides align to TRBD1. The source material was CD4+ T cells sorted from blood. The clonotype was recovered from a woman aged 18-29 years in good health. For the CDR3, the DNA is TGCGCCAGCAGCGCAGGACAGGGGCCGAACACCGGGGAGCTGTTTTTT. Protein sequence: CASSAGQGPNTGELFF.